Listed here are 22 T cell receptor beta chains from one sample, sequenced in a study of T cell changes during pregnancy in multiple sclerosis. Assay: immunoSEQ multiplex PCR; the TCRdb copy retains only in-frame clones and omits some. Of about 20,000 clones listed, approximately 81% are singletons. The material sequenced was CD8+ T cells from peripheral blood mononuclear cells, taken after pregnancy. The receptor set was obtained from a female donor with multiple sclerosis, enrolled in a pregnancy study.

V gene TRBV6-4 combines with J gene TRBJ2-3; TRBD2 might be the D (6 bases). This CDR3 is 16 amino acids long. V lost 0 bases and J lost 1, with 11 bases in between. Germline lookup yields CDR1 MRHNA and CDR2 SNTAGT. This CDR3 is CASSDSISGGTDTQYF. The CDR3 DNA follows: TGTGCCAGCAGTGACTCGATTTCGGGAGGCACAGATACGCAGTATTTT.

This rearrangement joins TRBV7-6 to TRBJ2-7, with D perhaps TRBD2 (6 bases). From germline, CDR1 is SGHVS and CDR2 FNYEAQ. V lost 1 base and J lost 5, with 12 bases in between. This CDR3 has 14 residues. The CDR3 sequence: CASSLVGRGDEQYF. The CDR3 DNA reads TGTGCCAGCAGCTTAGTGGGGCGGGGAGACGAGCAGTACTTC.

The CDR3 reads CSVRDSNTGELFF. CDR3 nucleotide sequence: TGCAGCGTCCGGGACAGCAACACCGGGGAGCTGTTTTTT. The chain uses TRBV29-1 and TRBJ2-2; TRBD1 aligns across 7 bases. The CDR3 covers 13 residues. Germline loops: CDR1 SQVTM, CDR2 ANQGSEA. V trimming: 6 bases; J trimming: 2 bases; junction bases outside the gene matches: 3.

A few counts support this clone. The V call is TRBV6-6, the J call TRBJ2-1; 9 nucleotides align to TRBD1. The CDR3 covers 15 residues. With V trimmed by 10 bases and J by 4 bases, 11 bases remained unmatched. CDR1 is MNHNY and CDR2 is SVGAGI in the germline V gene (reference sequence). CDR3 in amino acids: CATERGQGHYNEQFF. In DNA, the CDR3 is TGTGCCACCGAGAGGGGACAGGGACATTACAATGAGCAGTTCTTC.

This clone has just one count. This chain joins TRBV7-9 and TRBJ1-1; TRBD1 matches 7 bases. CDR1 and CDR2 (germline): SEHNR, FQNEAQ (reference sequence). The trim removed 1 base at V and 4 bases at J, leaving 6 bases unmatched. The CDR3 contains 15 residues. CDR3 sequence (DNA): TGTGCCAGCAGCTTAGTTTCAGGGGGAAGCACTGAAGCTTTCTTT. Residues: CASSLVSGGSTEAFF. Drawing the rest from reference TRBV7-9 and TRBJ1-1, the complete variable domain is DTGVSQNPRHKITKRGQNVTFRCDPISEHNRLYWYRQTLGQGPEFLTYFQNEAQLEKSRLLSDRFSAERPKGSFSTLEIQRTEQGDSAMYLCASSLVSGGSTEAFFGQGTRLTVV.

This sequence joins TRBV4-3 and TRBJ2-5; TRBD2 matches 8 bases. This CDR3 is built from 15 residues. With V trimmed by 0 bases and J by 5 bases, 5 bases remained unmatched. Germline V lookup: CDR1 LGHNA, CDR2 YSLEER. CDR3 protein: CASSQEEASGETQYF. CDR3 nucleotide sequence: TGCGCCAGCAGCCAAGAGGAGGCTAGCGGGGAGACCCAGTACTTC.

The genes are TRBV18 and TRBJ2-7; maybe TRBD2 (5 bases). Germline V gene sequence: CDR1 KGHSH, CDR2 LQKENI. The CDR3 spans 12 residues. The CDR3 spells CAGGQTLGEQYF. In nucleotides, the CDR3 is TGTGCAGGCGGGCAGACATTGGGGGAGCAGTACTTC.

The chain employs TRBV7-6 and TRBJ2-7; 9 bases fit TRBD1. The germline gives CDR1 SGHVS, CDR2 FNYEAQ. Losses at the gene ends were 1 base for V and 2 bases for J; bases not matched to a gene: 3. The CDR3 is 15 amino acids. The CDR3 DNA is TGTGCCAGCAGCTTAGGGACAGGGGTTACCTACGAGCAGTACTTC. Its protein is CASSLGTGVTYEQYF.

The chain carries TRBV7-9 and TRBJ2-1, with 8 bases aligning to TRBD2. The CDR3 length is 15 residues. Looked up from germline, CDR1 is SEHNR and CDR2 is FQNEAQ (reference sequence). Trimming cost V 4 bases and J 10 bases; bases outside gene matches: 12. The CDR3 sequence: CASSSPTLTSAEQFF. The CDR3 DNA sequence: TGTGCCAGCAGCTCCCCAACCTTGACTAGCGCGGAGCAGTTCTTC.

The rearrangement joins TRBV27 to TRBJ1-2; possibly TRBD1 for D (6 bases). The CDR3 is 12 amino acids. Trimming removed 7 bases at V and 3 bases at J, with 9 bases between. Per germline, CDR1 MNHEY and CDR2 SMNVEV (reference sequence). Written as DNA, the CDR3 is TGTGCCAGCAAAGGGGGGGACTATGGCTACACCTTC. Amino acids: CASKGGDYGYTF.

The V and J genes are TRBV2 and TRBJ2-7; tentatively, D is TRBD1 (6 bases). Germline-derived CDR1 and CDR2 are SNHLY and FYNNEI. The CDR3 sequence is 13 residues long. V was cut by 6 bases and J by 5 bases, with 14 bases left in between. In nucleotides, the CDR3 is TGTGCCAGCAGACCCAGGGGTGGGAACGAGCAGTACTTC. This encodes CASRPRGGNEQYF.

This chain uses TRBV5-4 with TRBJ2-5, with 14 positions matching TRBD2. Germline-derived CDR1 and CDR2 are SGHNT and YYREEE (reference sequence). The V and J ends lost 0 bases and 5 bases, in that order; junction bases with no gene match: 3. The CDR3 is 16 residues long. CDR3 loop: CASSLGGLAGGETQYF. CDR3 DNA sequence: TGTGCCAGCAGCTTGGGTGGACTAGCGGGGGGTGAGACCCAGTACTTC.

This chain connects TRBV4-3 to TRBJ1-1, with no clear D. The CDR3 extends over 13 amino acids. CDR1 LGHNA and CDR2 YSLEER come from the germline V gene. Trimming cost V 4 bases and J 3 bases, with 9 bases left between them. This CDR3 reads CASSLEWDTEAFF. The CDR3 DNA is TGCGCCAGCAGCCTGGAGTGGGACACTGAAGCTTTCTTT.

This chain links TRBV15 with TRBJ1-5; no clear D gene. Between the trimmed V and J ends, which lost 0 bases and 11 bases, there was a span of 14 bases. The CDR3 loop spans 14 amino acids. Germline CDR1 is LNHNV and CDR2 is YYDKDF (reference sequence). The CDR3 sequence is CATSRDAGSEAQHF. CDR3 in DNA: TGTGCCACCAGCAGAGACGCGGGCTCGGAGGCCCAGCATTTT. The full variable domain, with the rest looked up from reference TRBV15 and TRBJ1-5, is DAMVIQNPRYQVTQFGKPVTLSCSQTLNHNVMYWYQQKSSQAPKLLFHYYDKDFNNEADTPDNFQSRRPNTSFCFLDIRSPGLGDTAMYLCATSRDAGSEAQHFGDGTRLSIL.

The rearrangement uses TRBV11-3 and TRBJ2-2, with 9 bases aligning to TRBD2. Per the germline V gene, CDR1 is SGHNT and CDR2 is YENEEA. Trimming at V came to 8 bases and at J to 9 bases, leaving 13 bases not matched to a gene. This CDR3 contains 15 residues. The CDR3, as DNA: TGTGCCAGCTCCTCTAGCGGGGCGAAGGGGCGGGAGCTGTTTTTT. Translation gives CASSSSGAKGRELFF.

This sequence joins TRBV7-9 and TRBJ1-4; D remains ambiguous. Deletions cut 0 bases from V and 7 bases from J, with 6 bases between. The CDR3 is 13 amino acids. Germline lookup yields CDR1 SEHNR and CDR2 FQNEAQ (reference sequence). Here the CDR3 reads CASSLAGSEKLFF. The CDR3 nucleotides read TGTGCCAGCAGCTTAGCGGGGAGTGAAAAACTGTTTTTT.

The CDR3 is CASSQQGSYGYTF. The CDR3 nucleotides read TGTGCCAGCAGTCAACAGGGGAGCTATGGCTACACCTTC. V and J are TRBV25-1 and TRBJ1-2; the match to TRBD1 covers 7 bases. CDR1 and CDR2 (germline): MGHDK, SYGVNS. With V trimmed by 5 bases and J by 4 bases, 4 bases remained unmatched. The CDR3 sequence is 13 residues long.

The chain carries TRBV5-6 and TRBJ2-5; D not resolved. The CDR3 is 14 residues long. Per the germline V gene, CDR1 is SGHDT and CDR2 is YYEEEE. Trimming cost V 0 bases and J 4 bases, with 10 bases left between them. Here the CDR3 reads CASSLAGVGETQYF. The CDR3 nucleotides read TGTGCCAGCAGCTTGGCAGGTGTCGGAGAGACCCAGTACTTC.

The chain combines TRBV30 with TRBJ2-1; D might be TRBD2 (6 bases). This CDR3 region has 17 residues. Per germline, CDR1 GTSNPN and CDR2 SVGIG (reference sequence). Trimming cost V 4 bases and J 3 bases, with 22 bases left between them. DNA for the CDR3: TGTGCCTGGATAAGTCTATCCCGGGGAGGCGTCTACAATGAGCAGTTCTTC. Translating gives CAWISLSRGGVYNEQFF.

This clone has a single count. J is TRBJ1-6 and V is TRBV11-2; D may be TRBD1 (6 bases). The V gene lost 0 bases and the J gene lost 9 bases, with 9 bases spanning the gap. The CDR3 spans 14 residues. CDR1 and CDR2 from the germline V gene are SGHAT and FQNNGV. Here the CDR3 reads CASSLEGGASPLHF. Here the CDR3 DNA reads TGTGCCAGCAGCTTAGAAGGGGGAGCTTCACCCCTCCACTTT.

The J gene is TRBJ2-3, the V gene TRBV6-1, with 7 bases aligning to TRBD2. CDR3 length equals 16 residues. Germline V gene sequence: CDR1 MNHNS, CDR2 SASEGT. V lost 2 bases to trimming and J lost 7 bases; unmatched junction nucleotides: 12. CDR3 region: CASSETPASGPNTQYF. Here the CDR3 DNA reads TGTGCCAGCAGTGAAACCCCGGCTAGCGGCCCAAATACGCAGTATTTT.

The CDR3 DNA follows: TGTGCCAGCTTGAGGAAGGCTAATGAAAAACTGTTTTTT. Its translation: CASLRKANEKLFF. The rearrangement joins TRBV2 to TRBJ1-4; D gene ambiguous. The CDR3 contains 13 residues. Trimming removed 8 bases at V and 3 bases at J, with 10 bases between. CDR1 is SNHLY and CDR2 is FYNNEI in the germline V gene.